Reported below is one T cell receptor (beta chain). Its target is not known. This CDR3 has 14 residues. CDR1 is SQVTM, CDR2 ANQGSEA, per germline. V lost 3 bases to trimming and J lost 5 bases, with 13 bases between them. This sample was taken from a study of shared clonotypes between healthy human individuals. About the research overall: In total, the donors were two women and a few men aged 18 to 49. Per donor, three plates held CD4 naive cells, three held CD4 memory, two held CD8 naive and one held CD8 memory.

Study-wide results and limits: About 5% of naive CD4 clonotypes were shared across a few donors. What limited the represented genetic and exposure-history diversity was the small number of donors.

Sequencing used immunoSEQ multiplex PCR; TCRdb keeps in-frame clones, though not all of them. The sample carries approximately 1.4 million clones, roughly 98% recorded once. The clonotype comes from a man under 40 in good health. Sample: naive CD4+ T cells sorted from blood. The sample's subset: CD45RA+ positively selected. V usage is TRBV29-1 and J usage is TRBJ2-2; tentatively, D is TRBD2 (6 bases). This chain's CDR3 is CSVDARGRTGELFF. The CDR3 coding sequence is TGCAGCGTTGACGCGCGGGGACGGACCGGGGAGCTGTTTTTT.